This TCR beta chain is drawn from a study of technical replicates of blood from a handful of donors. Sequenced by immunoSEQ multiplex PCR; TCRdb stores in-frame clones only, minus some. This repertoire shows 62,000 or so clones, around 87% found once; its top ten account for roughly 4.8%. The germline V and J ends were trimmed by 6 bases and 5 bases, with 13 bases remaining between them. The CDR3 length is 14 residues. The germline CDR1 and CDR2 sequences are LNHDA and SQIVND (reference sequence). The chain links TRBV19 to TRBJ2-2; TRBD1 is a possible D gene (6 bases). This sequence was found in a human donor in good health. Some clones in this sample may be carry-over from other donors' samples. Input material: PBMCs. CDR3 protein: CASRPGQITGELFF. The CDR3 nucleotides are TGTGCCAGTAGACCCGGACAGATTACCGGGGAGCTGTTTTTT.